This T cell receptor beta chain emerged from a study of breast tumors, draining lymph nodes, adjacent tissues. Regarding the study as a whole: Findings are consistent with lymph node origin and intratumoral expansion of most tumor T cells. Tumor T cell lymph node origin was a supported hypothesis, not proven. Tumor TCR diversity was below lymph nodes but above nontumor tissue.

This clonotype was counted at least ten times. The antigen is undetermined. Germline-derived CDR1 and CDR2 are LGHNT and FRNRAP. This CDR3 has 16 residues. V dropped 3 bases and J dropped 2; count of bases not matched to a gene: 8. Breast cancer patients provided tissue from their axillary draining lymph nodes. One entry per CDR3 protein results from TCRdb running MiXCR on the multiplex PCR reads. The sample holds 83,000 or so distinct CDR3 sequences, around 20% seen once. The origin of this receptor is a female donor with breast cancer. Some clones in this sample may be carry-over from other donors' samples. This rearrangement joins TRBV12-5 to TRBJ2-5; TRBD2 agrees at 8 bases. The sample was axillary lymph node tissue. The CDR3 loop reads CASGFWISGEQETQYF. The CDR3 DNA reads TGTGCTAGTGGTTTTTGGATTAGCGGGGAGCAAGAGACCCAGTACTTC.